This TCR beta chain was observed in a study of shared clonotypes between healthy human individuals. Findings and limits, study-wide: Apart from blood, nothing was sampled; tissue repertoires likely differ.

Researchers divided each subset's genomic DNA evenly across several immunoSEQ plates. Profiled with immunoSEQ multiplex PCR; TCRdb holds only in-frame clones, not every one. Of fewer than 3 million clones detected, about nine tenths appear once; the ten largest clones hold about 0.36%. As regards this clone: Its antigen is as yet unknown.

The CDR3 is made up of 12 amino acids. Germline-derived CDR1 and CDR2 are MNHEY and SVGAGI. V dropped 10 bases and J dropped 5 bases, with 13 bases sitting between them. The rearrangement uses TRBV6-5 and TRBJ2-3; D not certain. The sequence came from a young man in good health. Some clones in this sample may be carry-over from other donors' samples. Sequencing was carried out using naive CD4+ T cells from PBMCs. Regarding subset: CD45RA+ positively selected. The CDR3 DNA is TGTGCCACCATAAGTTCGGGAGATACGCAGTATTTT. Amino acids: CATISSGDTQYF.